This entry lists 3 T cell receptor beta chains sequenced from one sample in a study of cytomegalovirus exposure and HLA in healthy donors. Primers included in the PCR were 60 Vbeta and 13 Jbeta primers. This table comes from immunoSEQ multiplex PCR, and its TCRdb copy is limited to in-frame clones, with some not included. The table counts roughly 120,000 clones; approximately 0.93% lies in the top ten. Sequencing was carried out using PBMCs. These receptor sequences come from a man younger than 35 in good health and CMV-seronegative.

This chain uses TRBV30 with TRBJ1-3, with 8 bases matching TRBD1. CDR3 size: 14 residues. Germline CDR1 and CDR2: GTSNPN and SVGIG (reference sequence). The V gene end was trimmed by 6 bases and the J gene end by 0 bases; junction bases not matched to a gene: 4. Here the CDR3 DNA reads TGTGCCTGTCCCGGACAGGGCTCTGGAAACACCATATATTTT. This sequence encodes CACPGQGSGNTIYF.

CDR3 nucleotide sequence: TGTGCCTGGAGTGGAGGGACCAAAAACATTCAGTACTTC. Translated, it gives CAWSGGTKNIQYF. The chain is built from TRBV30 and TRBJ2-4, with D tentatively TRBD2 (5 bases). Deletions cut 1 base from V and 2 bases from J, with 6 bases between. CDR1 is GTSNPN and CDR2 is SVGIG in the germline V gene (reference sequence). The CDR3 runs to 13 residues.

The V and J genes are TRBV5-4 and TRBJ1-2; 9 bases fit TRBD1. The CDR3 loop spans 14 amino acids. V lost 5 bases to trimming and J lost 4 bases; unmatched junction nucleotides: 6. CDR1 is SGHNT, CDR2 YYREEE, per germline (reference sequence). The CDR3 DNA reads TGTGCCAGCAGTTCGCGGGACAGGGTCTATGGCTACACCTTC. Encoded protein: CASSSRDRVYGYTF.